These 21 T cell receptor beta chains came from one sample sequenced in a study of shared clonotypes between healthy human individuals. Method: immunoSEQ multiplex PCR; TCRdb's copy keeps in-frame clones and lacks some. The profile shows about a million clones, 60% to 85% of them singletons. Sequences were obtained from memory CD4+ T cells from PBMCs. Subset described: CD45RA-negative fraction. The receptors shown here come from a man in his late teens or twenties in good health. Some clones in this sample may be carry-over from other donors' samples.

The sample holds a few counts of this clone. The V call is TRBV18, the J call TRBJ1-1, with a weak D call TRBD1 (5 bases). V lost 4 bases to trimming and J lost 1 base, with 13 bases between them. Looked up from germline, CDR1 is KGHSH and CDR2 is LQKENI. The CDR3 contains 15 residues. For the CDR3, the DNA is TGTGCCAGCTCACGGCAGGCAGGGCAGAACACTGAAGCTTTCTTT. It codes for CASSRQAGQNTEAFF.

On this clone: This likely stems from a read error, as it lies one base from a far larger clone. The genes are TRBV9 and TRBJ2-2, with D uncertain. Germline V gives CDR1 SGDLS, CDR2 YYNGEE. The CDR3 spans 13 residues. The CDR3 DNA is TGTGCCAGCAGCGAATTGAACGCCGGGGAGCTGTTTTTT. Its translation is CASSELNAGELFF.

This sequence joins TRBV5-6 and TRBJ2-1; D assignment may be TRBD1 or TRBD2 (5 bases each). The CDR3 is 15 amino acids. V gave up 0 bases and J gave up 5 bases, with 12 bases separating them. From germline, CDR1 is SGHDT and CDR2 YYEEEE. CDR3 nucleotides: TGTGCCAGCAGCTTGGGTGGGGGACGAAACAATGAGCAGTTCTTC. This translates into CASSLGGGRNNEQFF.

The V gene is TRBV2, the J gene TRBJ1-3; D unresolved. Germline-derived CDR1 and CDR2 are SNHLY and FYNNEI. This CDR3 is built from 14 residues. V lost 6 bases to trimming and J lost 3 bases, with 12 bases between them. CDR3 DNA: TGTGCCAGCAGAAGTGAACAGTTTGGAAACACCATATATTTT. Its translation: CASRSEQFGNTIYF.

V and J are TRBV29-1 and TRBJ2-5; D could derive from TRBD1 or TRBD2 (5 bases each). V was cut by 8 bases and J by 3 bases, with 7 bases left in between. This CDR3 is built from 10 residues. Germline V gene data show CDR1 as SQVTM and CDR2 as ANQGSEA. As DNA, the CDR3 is TGCAGCCTGGGGGAAGAGACCCAGTACTTC. It translates to CSLGEETQYF.

The rearrangement joins TRBV5-1 to TRBJ1-5, with 9 bases lining up with TRBD1. The trim removed 4 bases at V and 9 bases at J, leaving 8 bases unmatched. The CDR3 length is 14 residues. The germline CDR1 and CDR2 sequences are SGHRS and YFSETQ. This CDR3 is CASSLRTGVGPQHF. CDR3 DNA: TGCGCCAGCAGCCTGCGGACAGGGGTAGGGCCCCAGCATTTT.

This clone has only one observation. Other nucleotide sequences from this sample produce the same CDR3. The V and J genes are TRBV7-2 and TRBJ1-2; no firm D call. The V end lost 4 bases, the J end lost 3 bases, and 3 bases lay between the germline ends. The CDR3 extends over 11 amino acids. Per germline, CDR1 SGHTA and CDR2 FQGNSA. CDR3 amino acids: CASSSYYGYTF. The CDR3 bases are TGTGCCAGCAGCTCCTACTATGGCTACACCTTC.

V gene TRBV7-2 combines with J gene TRBJ2-3; D remains unclear. Germline V lookup: CDR1 SGHTA, CDR2 FQGNSA. This CDR3 has 14 residues. V was shortened by 4 bases and J by 0 bases, with 8 bases between the two germline ends. The CDR3 spells CASSSSISTDTQYF. CDR3 DNA: TGTGCCAGCAGCTCTTCGATTAGCACAGATACGCAGTATTTT.

The chain combines TRBV9 with TRBJ2-7, with D possibly being TRBD2 (5 bases). With 3 bases removed from V and 3 bases from J, the gap between germline ends came to 10 bases. The CDR3 sequence is 13 residues long. Germline V gene data show CDR1 as SGDLS and CDR2 as YYNGEE. CDR3 in amino acids: CASSAGKLYEQYF. CDR3 in DNA: TGTGCCAGCAGCGCGGGAAAACTCTACGAGCAGTACTTC.

The rearrangement joins TRBV28 to TRBJ2-7; a weak D match, TRBD2 (5 bases). V was cut by 10 bases and J by 12 bases, with 22 bases left in between. This CDR3 is 12 amino acids long. Per germline, CDR1 MDHEN and CDR2 SYDVKM. The DNA for the CDR3 is TGTGCCATCCACCTGCCCAGAAGTCGGGGGTACTTC. This gives the protein CAIHLPRSRGYF.

This clone was recorded a few times. The V call is TRBV28, the J call TRBJ1-1, with no clear D. CDR1 is MDHEN and CDR2 is SYDVKM in the germline V gene. Trimming shortened V by 5 bases and J by 8 bases, and 9 bases separated the two germline ends. The CDR3 is made up of 11 amino acids. The CDR3 DNA reads as TGTGCCAGCAGTGCCGCCGCAGAAGCTTTCTTT. It yields the protein CASSAAAEAFF.

The chain is built from TRBV10-3 and TRBJ1-1, with D perhaps matching TRBD1 (5 bases). The CDR3 length is 14 residues. Deletions cut 6 bases from V and 5 bases from J, with 16 bases between. CDR1 and CDR2 from the germline V gene are ENHRY and SYGVKD. The CDR3 here is CAIRSTGSGTEAFF. In nucleotides, the CDR3 is TGTGCCATCAGGAGTACAGGTAGCGGAACTGAAGCTTTCTTT.

With regard to this clone: Other DNA sequences within the sample encode an identical CDR3. For the CDR3, the DNA is TGCGCCAGCAGCCAAGACGGAACAGGGAAAAATGAAAAACTGTTTTTT. This translates into CASSQDGTGKNEKLFF. The genes are TRBV4-1 and TRBJ1-4; tentatively, D is TRBD1 (6 bases). Germline CDR1 MGHRA, CDR2 YSYEKL. The CDR3 runs to 16 residues. Trimming pared 0 bases from V and 5 bases from J, leaving 13 bases between.

V usage is TRBV4-2 and J usage is TRBJ1-2, with TRBD1 identical over 8 bases. The V segment lost 0 bases and the J segment 6 bases; nucleotides outside the gene matches: 6. The CDR3 contains 15 residues. CDR1 LGHNA and CDR2 YNFKEQ come from the germline V gene. The CDR3 region is CASSQEGTGRHGYTF. CDR3 nucleotide sequence: TGTGCCAGCAGCCAAGAAGGGACAGGACGACATGGCTACACCTTC.

V and J are TRBV5-8 and TRBJ2-7, with 8 nucleotides matching TRBD2. Germline V gene sequence: CDR1 SGHTS, CDR2 YDEGEE. V lost 0 bases to trimming and J lost 11 bases; unmatched junction nucleotides: 16. The CDR3 loop spans 16 amino acids. CDR3 loop: CASSLVFGTRQTREYF. The CDR3 DNA sequence: TGTGCCAGCAGCTTGGTATTCGGGACTAGGCAAACTCGGGAGTACTTC.

The chain recombines TRBV28 with TRBJ1-1; 7 nucleotides agree with TRBD1. Trimming at V came to 5 bases and at J to 5 bases, leaving 11 bases not matched to a gene. Per germline, CDR1 MDHEN and CDR2 SYDVKM. The CDR3 consists of 15 residues. The CDR3 here is CASSIKGTVRTEAFF. CDR3 nucleotide sequence: TGTGCCAGCAGTATTAAGGGGACAGTGAGGACTGAAGCTTTCTTT. Drawing the rest from reference TRBV28 and TRBJ1-1, the complete variable domain is DVKVTQSSRYLVKRTGEKVFLECVQDMDHENMFWYRQDPGLGLRLIYFSYDVKMKEKGDIPEGYSVSREKKERFSLILESASTNQTSMYLCASSIKGTVRTEAFFGQGTRLTVV.

The genes are TRBV6-5 and TRBJ1-3; the D gene is possibly TRBD1 (6 bases). The CDR3 has 13 residues. Germline V lookup: CDR1 MNHEY, CDR2 SVGAGI. V lost 6 bases and J lost 11, with 17 bases in between. CDR3 DNA sequence: TGTGCCAGCAGACTGGACAGTAACCGGCCCATATATTTT. Its translation is CASRLDSNRPIYF.

This chain links TRBV7-2 with TRBJ2-3, with D possibly matching TRBD2 (5 bases). Trimming shortened V by 2 bases and J by 2 bases, and 14 bases separated the two germline ends. The germline CDR1 and CDR2 sequences are SGHTA and FQGNSA. This CDR3 region has 16 residues. The CDR3 loop is CASSLYGIQSTDTQYF. In DNA form, the CDR3 reads TGTGCCAGCAGCTTATACGGGATCCAGTCCACAGATACGCAGTATTTT.

Only a few counts were recorded for this clone. The chain recombines TRBV30 with TRBJ2-7, with unresolved D. CDR1 is GTSNPN and CDR2 is SVGIG in the germline V gene (reference sequence). This CDR3 has 15 residues. V lost 0 bases, J lost 1 base, and 13 bases lay in between. Here the CDR3 DNA reads TGTGCCTGGAGTGTACGAAGGGTAGATTCCTACGAGCAGTACTTC. Protein product: CAWSVRRVDSYEQYF.

The J gene is TRBJ2-5, the V gene TRBV5-1; either TRBD1 or TRBD2 may fit D (6 bases each). Trimming took 0 bases from V and 5 from J, leaving 17 bases between them. The CDR3 is 16 amino acids. The V gene's germline CDR1 is SGHRS and CDR2 YFSETQ. The CDR3 loop is CASSLAGTGAQETQYF. The CDR3 DNA is TGCGCCAGCAGCTTGGCTGGGACGGGGGCGCAGGAGACCCAGTACTTC.

In its sample, this clone was seen a few times. V and J are TRBV1 and TRBJ2-1; TRBD2, as called in the table, went unchecked against the DNA. TRBV1 is listed as a pseudogene. The CDR3 loop spans 18 amino acids. The CDR3 region has the DNA TGCACCAGCAGCCACCCCACCCGGGGGGGGGCAGCCTACAATGAGCAGTTCTTC. Translated, it gives CTSSHPTRGGAAYNEQFF.